The rows below give T cell receptor beta chains drawn from one sample of a study of CD8+CD57+ T cells in acquired aplastic anemia. TCRdb independently ran MiXCR on the reads; one entry per CDR3 protein. The sample gives under 200,000 distinct CDR3 sequences, roughly 50% of which show up once; about 2.9% is in the top ten. The sample consisted of sorted CD4+, CD8+, or CD8+CD57+ T cells (not recorded which) from PBMCs. The source of these receptors is a human donor with aplastic anemia. CDR3s leave out the opening cysteine and the closing phenylalanine or tryptophan. Not every row has a clone size; where given, it reads once, few, many or a size class.

many,TRBV9,TRBJ2-3,ASSVAGTSHATDTQY
many,TRBV5-1,TRBJ2-7,ASSLGGRSSYEQY
many,TRBV2,TRBJ1-1,ASSILTGDTEAF
-,TRBV25-1,TRBJ1-1,ASSEWAGDTEAF
many,TRBV29-1,TRBJ2-3,SVEDRDHTDTQY
many,TRBV7-2,TRBJ2-6,ASSLEASGANVLT
-,TRBV25-1,TRBJ2-7,ASSGGDRGIYEQY
many,TRBV7-8,TRBJ2-3,ASSPSVQDTQY
few,TRBV7-6,TRBJ1-1,ASSFLKGTEAF
-,TRBV20-1,TRBJ1-1,SASRQQNTEAF
few,TRBV24-1,TRBJ1-2,ATSDYRRTYGYT
-,TRBV2,TRBJ1-2,ASSEKDGYT
-,TRBV15,TRBJ1-1,ATSREGGTEAF
many,TRBV6-1,TRBJ1-2,ASSEAGNYGYT
-,TRBV24-1,TRBJ2-3,ATSDDAGTDTQY
-,TRBV13,TRBJ1-6,ASSLGAGNSPLH
many,TRBV7-9,TRBJ2-5,ASSLYIASGETQY
-,TRBV6-1,TRBJ1-1,ASTALAGTQGNTEAF
-,TRBV29-1,TRBJ2-2,SVSLGVVGELF
many,TRBV7-9,TRBJ1-1,ASSFLDGNTEAF
-,TRBV20-1,TRBJ2-3,SASLAGGRY
-,TRBV5-1,TRBJ2-3,ASSVSSDTQY
-,TRBV10-3,TRBJ2-7,ASSYGTSGAYEQY
many,TRBV3-1,TRBJ1-6,ASSQGQSNSPLH
once,TRBV29-1,TRBJ2-7,SVEVGQGYEQY
few,TRBV29-1,TRBJ2-6,SVNSGANVLT
many,TRBV7-3,TRBJ2-2,ASNPRGLYTGELF
-,TRBV2,TRBJ2-5,EIGLARETQY
many,TRBV20-1,TRBJ2-3,SARARDRGRTDTQY
once,TRBV30,TRBJ1-2,AWSEDRGYGYT
once,TRBV10-3,TRBJ2-5,AISPGFGGEETQY
many,TRBV20-1,TRBJ1-5,SAREGHYRQPQH